Presented here are 21 T cell receptor beta chains from one specimen sequenced in a study of T cells after yellow fever vaccination. TCRdb reprocessed the 5' RACE reads with MiXCR, giving one entry per CDR3 protein. The table records hundreds of thousands of distinct CDR3 sequences, 9% to 15% of them present only once. Source: PBMCs, taken on the day of the yellow fever booster vaccination. These receptors were taken from a man aged 30 to 39 who received the YFV17D yellow fever vaccine.

The chain uses TRBV20-1 and TRBJ2-1; a possible D gene is TRBD2 (5 bases). This CDR3 contains 13 residues. The V end lost 1 base, the J end lost 8 bases, and 12 bases lay between the germline ends. Germline CDR1 DFQATT, CDR2 SNEGSKA (reference sequence). This CDR3 reads CSARVSLRDEQFF. DNA of the CDR3: TGCAGTGCTAGAGTGAGTTTGCGGGATGAGCAGTTCTTC.

With respect to this clonotype: The germline gene is not matched at one end of the junction; a read error may be the cause. The chain carries TRBV11-2 and TRBJ1-1; D remains ambiguous. In germline, CDR1 is SGHAT, CDR2 FQNNGV. The length of the CDR3 is 13 residues. CDR3 amino acids: CASSLLGSAEDFF. CDR3 nucleotides: TGTGCCAGCAGCTTACTTGGTTCGGCTGAAGATTTCTTT.

This clonotype appeared a few times. The CDR3 sequence: CASSPAGGQGGQPQHF. CDR3 nucleotide sequence: TGTGCCAGTAGTCCCGCCGGTGGGCAGGGCGGTCAGCCCCAGCATTTT. The chain has TRBV19 and TRBJ1-5; D may be TRBD1 (5 bases). Trimming stripped 5 bases from V and 6 bases from J, with 20 bases between. Germline CDR1 is LNHDA and CDR2 is SQIVND (reference sequence). The CDR3 extends over 16 amino acids. Looking up the rest from reference TRBV19 and TRBJ1-5 gives the full variable domain: DGGITQSPKYLFRKEGQNVTLSCEQNLNHDAMYWYRQDPGQGLRLIYYSQIVNDFQKGDIAEGYSVSREKKESFPLTVTSAQKNPTAFYLCASSPAGGQGGQPQHFGDGTRLSIL.

The chain recombines TRBV29-1 with TRBJ2-7; 8 bases are shared with TRBD2. The CDR3 is 16 amino acids. Looked up from germline, CDR1 is SQVTM and CDR2 is ANQGSEA. Germline trimming cut 6 bases from V and 0 bases from J; bases unmatched to any gene: 13. The CDR3 bases are TGCAGCGTCCCCTCTAATAGCGGGATTAGCTCCTACGAGCAGTACTTC. Translated, it gives CSVPSNSGISSYEQYF.

This clonotype was seen only a few times. The genes are TRBV9 and TRBJ2-1, with D possibly being TRBD2 (5 bases). Germline V gives CDR1 SGDLS, CDR2 YYNGEE. V lost 6 bases, J lost 9 bases, and 13 bases lay in between. The CDR3 spans 12 residues. The CDR3 is CASNKDGGEQFF. CDR3 nucleotide sequence: TGTGCCAGCAACAAAGACGGAGGTGAGCAGTTCTTC.

This clonotype came up many times. The chain couples TRBV5-1 to TRBJ2-7; TRBD1 aligns across 8 bases. Losses at the gene ends were 2 bases for V and 0 bases for J; bases not matched to a gene: 4. The CDR3 has 15 amino acids. Germline CDR1 and CDR2: SGHRS and YFSETQ. The CDR3: CASSLKQGGSYEQYF. DNA for the CDR3: TGCGCCAGCAGCTTAAAACAGGGGGGCTCCTACGAGCAGTACTTC.

This clonotype turned up a few times. This rearrangement joins TRBV7-2 to TRBJ2-5, with D tentatively TRBD2 (5 bases). The germline V and J ends were trimmed by 8 bases and 5 bases, with 15 bases remaining between them. The V gene's germline CDR1 is SGHTA and CDR2 FQGNSA. This CDR3 has 13 residues. The DNA for the CDR3 is TGTGCCAGCGTAGCTAGCTTGACGGAGACCCAGTACTTC. Its protein product is CASVASLTETQYF. Full variable domain (remainder filled in from reference TRBV7-2 and TRBJ2-5): GAGVSQSPSNKVTEKGKDVELRCDPISGHTALYWYRQSLGQGLEFLIYFQGNSAPDKSGLPSDRFSAERTGGSVSTLTIQRTQQEDSAVYLCASVASLTETQYFGPGTRLLVL.

This clonotype was found a few times. This chain uses TRBV7-3 with TRBJ1-1, with unresolved D. Germline-derived CDR1 and CDR2 are SGHTA and FQGTGA. Trimming took 5 bases from V and 4 from J, leaving 17 bases between them. The CDR3 runs to 15 residues. CDR3 coding DNA: TGTGCCAGCAGCCCAAGGACGGGCGGTGGCACTGAAGCTTTCTTT. Its protein product is CASSPRTGGGTEAFF. Combining the CDR3 with reference TRBV7-3 and TRBJ1-1 gives the whole variable domain GAGVSQTPSNKVTEKGKYVELRCDPISGHTALYWYRQSLGQGPEFLIYFQGTGAADDSGLPNDRFFAVRPEGSVSTLKIQRTERGDSAVYLCASSPRTGGGTEAFFGQGTRLTVV.

V and J are TRBV6-2 or TRBV6-3 and TRBJ2-7; D unclear. This CDR3 is 15 amino acids long. V gave up 6 bases and J gave up 0 bases, with 15 bases separating them. Germline V gene lookup returns CDR1 MNHEY and CDR2 SVGEGT. Here the CDR3 reads CASREAPTDSYEQYF. In DNA form, the CDR3 reads TGTGCCAGCAGAGAAGCCCCGACCGACTCCTACGAGCAGTACTTC.

Only a few counts were recorded for this clonotype. This chain joins TRBV20-1 and TRBJ1-4; 9 bases agree with TRBD1. J gave up 8 bases and V 5 bases, and 6 bases lay outside the gene matches. The germline gives CDR1 DFQATT, CDR2 SNEGSKA (reference sequence). The CDR3 contains 13 residues. CDR3 sequence (DNA): TGCAGTGCTCATGGACAGGGGCGCGAAAAACTGTTTTTT. Residues: CSAHGQGREKLFF.

This clonotype occurred a few times. V gene TRBV6-5 combines with J gene TRBJ2-6; maybe TRBD2 (6 bases). The CDR3 covers 18 residues. CDR1 and CDR2 from the germline V gene are MNHEY and SVGAGI. V lost 2 bases and J lost 2, with 16 bases in between. This chain's CDR3 is CASSYTTPGEAGANVLTF. The CDR3 coding sequence is TGTGCCAGCAGTTACACGACCCCTGGGGAGGCTGGGGCCAACGTCCTGACTTTC.

This clonotype was seen a handful of times. The rearrangement uses TRBV10-3 and TRBJ2-7; 7 bases agree with TRBD2. The length of the CDR3 is 15 residues. Germline V lookup: CDR1 ENHRY, CDR2 SYGVKD. V shed 8 bases, J shed 5 bases, and the junction held 15 bases outside the gene matches. Here the CDR3 reads CAIRRETGGSNEQYF. The CDR3 nucleotides read TGTGCCATCCGTAGGGAAACGGGAGGATCCAACGAGCAGTACTTC.

The gene calls are TRBV27 and TRBJ2-1; D remains ambiguous. The V gene's germline CDR1 is MNHEY and CDR2 SMNVEV (reference sequence). V was clipped by 11 bases and J by 9 bases, with 11 bases between them. This CDR3 has 10 residues. The CDR3 spells CALPVCEQFF. In nucleotides, the CDR3 is TGTGCCTTACCAGTTTGTGAGCAGTTCTTC.

This clonotype has ten or more counts. The V and J genes are TRBV5-1 and TRBJ2-1, with D tentatively TRBD2 (5 bases). Per the germline V gene, CDR1 is SGHRS and CDR2 is YFSETQ. V lost 5 bases and J lost 4, with 10 bases in between. This CDR3 comprises 13 residues. CDR3 loop: CASRRTEYNEQFF. CDR3 DNA: TGCGCCAGCAGAAGGACTGAATACAATGAGCAGTTCTTC.

The chain couples TRBV12-3 or TRBV12-4 to TRBJ2-3; 10 bases line up with TRBD2. J gave up 4 bases and V 6 bases, and 19 bases lay outside the gene matches. The CDR3 contains 19 residues. CDR3 DNA sequence: TGTGCCAGCAGCCAGGGAGTCCTAGCGGGAGCCGGGTCCCCAGATACGCAGTATTTT. Protein sequence: CASSQGVLAGAGSPDTQYF.

The rearrangement links TRBV12-3 or TRBV12-4 to TRBJ2-3; weak D call: TRBD1 (6 bases). CDR3 length: 16 residues. Trimming cost V 1 base and J 2 bases, with 13 bases left between them. For the CDR3, the DNA is TGTGCCAGCAGTTTAGGATACAGGGCCTCCACAGATACGCAGTATTTT. Residues: CASSLGYRASTDTQYF.

The V call is TRBV10-2, the J call TRBJ1-3, with D possibly TRBD1 on 5 matching bases. Trimming stripped 8 bases from V and 2 bases from J, with 16 bases between. The CDR3 loop spans 15 amino acids. Germline V CDR1 and CDR2: WSHSY, SAAADI. The CDR3 sequence: CASAIGGAPGNTIYF. The CDR3 DNA reads TGCGCCAGCGCCATCGGTGGGGCGCCTGGAAACACCATATATTTT.

The rearrangement uses TRBV12-3 or TRBV12-4 and TRBJ2-7; 10 nucleotides agree with TRBD1. V dropped 3 bases and J dropped 2; count of bases not matched to a gene: 7. The CDR3 runs to 16 residues. CDR3 sequence (DNA): TGTGCCAGCAGTTTCGGGGACAGGGGAACGACCTACGAGCAGTACTTC. Translating it yields CASSFGDRGTTYEQYF.

The table lists this clonotype with a few counts. The V and J genes are TRBV29-1 and TRBJ2-1; 9 bases align to TRBD2. With V trimmed by 2 bases and J by 4 bases, 6 bases remained unmatched. Germline V lookup: CDR1 SQVTM, CDR2 ANQGSEA. The CDR3 is 15 residues long. For the CDR3, the DNA is TGCAGCGTTGAATTGGGCGGGAGGGGTTACAATGAGCAGTTCTTC. Protein sequence: CSVELGGRGYNEQFF.

The V gene is TRBV27, the J gene TRBJ1-2; D gene ambiguous. V lost 8 bases and J lost 4, with 11 bases in between. Germline CDR1 MNHEY, CDR2 SMNVEV (reference sequence). This CDR3 has 12 amino acids. The CDR3 sequence: CASVSPVYGYTF. CDR3 nucleotides: TGTGCCAGCGTGTCCCCTGTCTATGGCTACACCTTC.

This clonotype was observed a few times. The rearrangement uses TRBV19 and TRBJ2-5, with 9 bases matching TRBD2. V lost 3 bases to trimming and J lost 5 bases; unmatched junction nucleotides: 10. CDR3 length: 16 residues. The germline V gene has CDR1 LNHDA and CDR2 SQIVND (reference sequence). CDR3 coding DNA: TGTGCCAGTAGTATTGGTATTGGACTAGCGATTGAGACCCAGTACTTC. It specifies CASSIGIGLAIETQYF.